These 20 T cell receptor beta chains were all obtained from the same sample, sequenced in a study of shared clonotypes between healthy human individuals. Naive CD8 cells lacked CD45RO, underwent positive selection for CCR7 and left out terminally differentiated effector memory CD45RA+ cells. The table came from immunoSEQ multiplex PCR; TCRdb's copy has only in-frame clones and leaves some out. The profile shows fewer than 850,000 clones, 90% to 97% of them singletons. The sequenced sample was naive CD8+ T cells sorted from blood. All receptors come from a man under 40 in good health.

This chain joins TRBV11-2 and TRBJ2-2; TRBD2 matches 14 bases. Germline assignment: CDR1 SGHAT and CDR2 FQNNGV. V lost 5 bases and J lost 7; bases outside the gene matches: 6. The CDR3 totals 16 residues. The CDR3 DNA sequence: TGTGCCAGCAGCGACGGGACTAGCGGGAGTGTCGGGGAGCTGTTTTTT. This translates into CASSDGTSGSVGELFF.

This chain uses TRBV7-9 with TRBJ2-7; no clear D. Trimming cost V 1 base and J 2 bases, with 12 bases left between them. CDR1 and CDR2 (germline): SEHNR, FQNEAQ (reference sequence). There are 15 residues in the CDR3. DNA of the CDR3: TGTGCCAGCAGCTTAGTCGCGGACGTAACCTACGAGCAGTACTTC. Residues: CASSLVADVTYEQYF.

This sequence joins TRBV7-9 and TRBJ2-1; D possibly uses TRBD1 or TRBD2 (6 bases each). Germline assignment: CDR1 SEHNR and CDR2 FQNEAQ (reference sequence). Trimming removed 5 bases from V and 6 bases from J, with 11 bases in between. There are 13 residues in the CDR3. CDR3 in amino acids: CASSGQTSNEQFF. Here the CDR3 DNA reads TGTGCCAGCAGCGGACAGACTAGCAATGAGCAGTTCTTC.

This clone appeared a single time. The gene calls are TRBV5-1 and TRBJ2-7; 9 bases map to TRBD2. The CDR3 extends over 14 amino acids. V shed 4 bases, J shed 3 bases, and the junction held 5 bases outside the gene matches. Germline CDR1 reads SGHRS; CDR2 reads YFSETQ. In DNA form, the CDR3 reads TGCGCCAGCAGCGATGTAGCGGGAGTCTACGAGCAGTACTTC. It specifies CASSDVAGVYEQYF.

The chain has TRBV7-9 and TRBJ2-1, with D possibly being TRBD2 (6 bases). The CDR3 consists of 17 residues. Germline V lookup: CDR1 SEHNR, CDR2 FQNEAQ (reference sequence). The ends were cut back, 1 base at V and 12 bases at J, with 25 bases in the middle. The CDR3 sequence: CASSLVSAGSLSMAQFF. The CDR3 bases are TGTGCCAGCAGCTTAGTATCGGCCGGGAGTTTATCAATGGCGCAGTTCTTC.

J is TRBJ2-7 and V is TRBV6-1, with a weak D call TRBD1 (6 bases). The CDR3 contains 13 residues. The ends were cut back, 6 bases at V and 3 bases at J, with 12 bases in the middle. CDR1 and CDR2 from the germline V gene are MNHNS and SASEGT. The DNA of the CDR3 is TGTGCCAGCAGAGGACAGAACGGCTACGAGCAGTACTTC. Protein product: CASRGQNGYEQYF.

On this clone itself: Here the CDR3 omits its conserved ending phenylalanine or tryptophan, so a read error is the likely source. Because the CDR3's place on the DNA is in doubt, the DNA is left out and the CDR3 is given as listed by TCRdb. The gene calls are TRBV5-1 and TRBJ2-7. CDR1 and CDR2 (germline): SGHRS, YFSETQ. Ends included, the CDR3 has 13 residues. CDR3 sequence reads: CASRLWTENREIP.

This clone was detected once. J is TRBJ2-4 and V is TRBV5-1; D remains ambiguous. From germline, CDR1 is SGHRS and CDR2 YFSETQ. V lost 4 bases, J lost 0 bases, and 11 bases lay in between. The CDR3 is 15 residues long. The CDR3, as DNA: TGCGCCAGCAGCCAAGAATCAGGAGCCAAAAACATTCAGTACTTC. Protein sequence: CASSQESGAKNIQYF.

The count of this clone is one. One junction end does not reproduce the germline sequence, and a read error may be involved. The chain joins TRBV19 to TRBJ1-1; 7 bases map to TRBD1. Per the germline V gene, CDR1 is LNHDA and CDR2 is SQIVND (reference sequence). This CDR3 is 14 amino acids long. The CDR3 coding sequence is TGTGCCAGTAGTCCCAACAGGGGACTAACTGAAGCTCTCTTT. Encoded protein: CASSPNRGLTEALF.

The genes are TRBV6-1 and TRBJ1-2, with a tentative D call TRBD1 (5 bases). There are 13 residues in the CDR3. The germline gives CDR1 MNHNS, CDR2 SASEGT. V was pared by 3 bases and J by 4 bases, with 9 bases between. Written as DNA, the CDR3 is TGTGCCAGCAGTGATTATGGGGGCTATGGCTACACCTTC. Its protein is CASSDYGGYGYTF.

The chain is built from TRBV5-1 and TRBJ2-6; D is unclear. Germline V gives CDR1 SGHRS, CDR2 YFSETQ. This CDR3 has 14 amino acids. V lost 5 bases and J 1 base, leaving 7 bases between the germline ends. The CDR3 loop reads CASRAESGANVLTF. The CDR3 DNA is TGCGCCAGCAGGGCCGAATCTGGGGCCAACGTCCTGACTTTC.

J is TRBJ2-3 and V is TRBV7-9; 7 bases map to TRBD2. Trimming cost V 4 bases and J 6 bases; bases outside gene matches: 10. The CDR3 extends over 15 amino acids. Germline assignment: CDR1 SEHNR and CDR2 FQNEAQ (reference sequence). CDR3 sequence: CASSSLALRIDTQYF. The CDR3 nucleotides read TGTGCCAGCAGCTCACTAGCGTTGCGTATCGATACGCAGTATTTT.

The chain recombines TRBV25-1 with TRBJ2-1, with 9 positions matching TRBD2. V shed 4 bases, J shed 7 bases, and the junction held 5 bases outside the gene matches. CDR3 length: 14 residues. Germline-derived CDR1 and CDR2 are MGHDK and SYGVNS. CDR3 DNA: TGTGCCAGCAGTGGCGGGAGGGCCGAAAATGAGCAGTTCTTC. Translating it yields CASSGGRAENEQFF.

The chain is built from TRBV29-1 and TRBJ1-5; D is undetermined. Germline-derived CDR1 and CDR2 are SQVTM and ANQGSEA. V lost 4 bases, J lost 4 bases, and 8 bases lay in between. The CDR3 is 12 residues long. The chain's CDR3 is CSVAAANQPQHF. The CDR3 DNA is TGCAGCGTTGCGGCGGCGAATCAGCCCCAGCATTTT. Variable domain in full (rest from reference TRBV29-1 and TRBJ1-5): SAVISQKPSRDICQRGTSLTIQCQVDSQVTMMFWYRQQPGQSLTLIATANQGSEATYESGFVIDKFPISRPNLTFSTLTVSNMSPEDSSIYLCSVAAANQPQHFGDGTRLSIL.

The chain employs TRBV28 and TRBJ1-4, with D possibly TRBD1 on 6 matching bases. The CDR3 loop spans 14 amino acids. Germline V gives CDR1 MDHEN, CDR2 SYDVKM. Trimming shortened V by 2 bases and J by 8 bases, and 12 bases separated the two germline ends. Here the CDR3 DNA reads TGTGCCAGCAGTTTAGGGGGGGCCGGAGAAAAACTGTTTTTT. Translating it yields CASSLGGAGEKLFF.

This chain links TRBV27 with TRBJ1-5, with D possibly TRBD1 on 6 matching bases. CDR1 is MNHEY, CDR2 SMNVEV, per germline (reference sequence). The CDR3 is 14 residues long. Trimming removed 3 bases at V and 5 bases at J, with 11 bases between. Here the CDR3 reads CASSFRGTHQPQHF. CDR3 nucleotide sequence: TGTGCCAGCAGTTTTAGGGGGACACATCAGCCCCAGCATTTT.

V is TRBV27 and J is TRBJ2-5; TRBD1 aligns across 9 bases. V shed 9 bases, J shed 4 bases, and the junction held 9 bases outside the gene matches. Germline lookup yields CDR1 MNHEY and CDR2 SMNVEV (reference sequence). This CDR3 is 14 amino acids long. The DNA of the CDR3 is TGTGCCAGGTTACCGGGACAGGGATTAGAGACCCAGTACTTC. This translates into CARLPGQGLETQYF.

The V and J genes are TRBV18 and TRBJ2-7; weak D call: TRBD1 (5 bases). The V gene's germline CDR1 is KGHSH and CDR2 LQKENI. The CDR3 spans 15 residues. The V end lost 0 bases, the J end lost 1 base, and 10 bases lay between the germline ends. In nucleotides, the CDR3 is TGTGCCAGCTCACCACCTCTCAGGGCGTCCTACGAGCAGTACTTC. Its translation: CASSPPLRASYEQYF.

The chain has TRBV28 and TRBJ2-7; 8 positions match TRBD2. The V gene's germline CDR1 is MDHEN and CDR2 SYDVKM. The V gene end was trimmed by 6 bases and the J gene end by 1 base; junction bases not matched to a gene: 8. This CDR3 is built from 15 residues. The CDR3 sequence: CASRDGTSGSYEQYF. In DNA form, the CDR3 reads TGTGCCAGCAGGGATGGTACTAGCGGTTCCTACGAGCAGTACTTC.

As regards this clone: Other DNA variants within this sample encode the same CDR3. V usage is TRBV6-5 and J usage is TRBJ2-1, with TRBD2 as a possible D gene (5 bases). Trimming left V 0 bases short and J 7 bases short, with 7 bases between. Germline CDR1 MNHEY, CDR2 SVGAGI. The CDR3 is 13 residues long. In nucleotides, the CDR3 is TGTGCCAGCAGTTACTCCCCGGGGAATGAGCAGTTCTTC. Translating gives CASSYSPGNEQFF.